One sample yielded the 28 T cell receptor beta chains listed below, sequenced in a study of T cell responses to AZD1222 COVID-19 vaccine. Only in-frame clones appear in the TCRdb table, and some are missing; sequencing was by immunoSEQ multiplex PCR. Found here are roughly 150,000 clones, around 89% of them singletons; the top ten hold about 3.2%. Here the sequenced sample was peripheral blood, taken on day 0 of MenACWY control vaccination. The receptors here all came from an adult in good health.

The V call is TRBV3-1 (or the pseudogene TRBV3-2), the J call TRBJ2-7; unclear D gene. The CDR3 length is 13 residues. Germline V CDR1 and CDR2: LGHDT, YNNKEL (reference sequence). V was trimmed by 4 bases and J by 1 base, leaving 8 bases between them. CDR3 region: CASSLGLSYEQYF. The CDR3 nucleotides are TGTGCCAGCAGCCTGGGCCTTTCCTACGAGCAGTACTTC.

The chain couples TRBV11-1 to TRBJ2-7, with D hard to call. V was trimmed by 2 bases and J by 2 bases, leaving 16 bases between them. The CDR3 spans 16 residues. Germline CDR1 reads SGHAT; CDR2 reads FQDESV (reference sequence). This chain's CDR3 is CASSLSLLEGAYEQYF. The CDR3 nucleotides are TGTGCCAGCAGCTTATCGCTTCTGGAAGGAGCCTACGAGCAGTACTTC.

J is TRBJ2-1 and V is TRBV7-2; 13 nucleotides agree with TRBD2. The germline V gene has CDR1 SGHTA and CDR2 FQGNSA. The CDR3 is made up of 15 amino acids. Losses at the gene ends were 5 bases for V and 9 bases for J; bases not matched to a gene: 7. The CDR3 reads CASSRTSGRWGEQFF. CDR3 in DNA: TGTGCCAGCAGCCGGACTAGCGGGAGATGGGGTGAGCAGTTCTTC. Supplemented by reference TRBV7-2 and TRBJ2-1, the full variable domain reads GAGVSQSPSNKVTEKGKDVELRCDPISGHTALYWYRQSLGQGLEFLIYFQGNSAPDKSGLPSDRFSAERTGGSVSTLTIQRTQQEDSAVYLCASSRTSGRWGEQFFGPGTRLTVL.

The sample holds one count of this clone. The gene calls are TRBV20-1 and TRBJ2-7; D unclear. The CDR3 runs to 9 residues. Germline lookup yields CDR1 DFQATT and CDR2 SNEGSKA (reference sequence). The V end lost 7 bases, the J end lost 5 bases, and 6 bases lay between the germline ends. CDR3 in amino acids: CSGQDEQYF. DNA of the CDR3: TGCAGTGGCCAGGACGAGCAGTACTTC.

The rearrangement joins TRBV6-5 to TRBJ2-5, with 9 positions matching TRBD2. Germline V gene lookup returns CDR1 MNHEY and CDR2 SVGAGI. CDR3 length: 14 residues. V shed 8 bases and J 4 bases; nucleotides not matched to a gene: 8. DNA for the CDR3: TGTGCCAGCGGGGTTAGCGGGAGTAGAGAGACCCAGTACTTC. Amino acid sequence: CASGVSGSRETQYF.

The chain joins TRBV4-3 to TRBJ1-6; D gene ambiguous. The CDR3 totals 15 residues. Trimming took off 2 bases at V and 6 bases at J, with 11 bases between the two ends. Looked up from germline, CDR1 is LGHNA and CDR2 is YSLEER. Written as DNA, the CDR3 is TGCGCCAGCAGCCAATTTCCGGGTAGTAATTCACCCCTCCACTTT. It specifies CASSQFPGSNSPLHF.

This clone occurred once. V usage is TRBV4-3 and J usage is TRBJ2-1, with D possibly being TRBD1 or TRBD2 (6 bases each). The V gene lost 2 bases and the J gene lost 6 bases, with 20 bases spanning the gap. CDR3 length equals 17 residues. The V gene's germline CDR1 is LGHNA and CDR2 YSLEER. In nucleotides, the CDR3 is TGCGCCAGCAGCCAACAGTATTACGGGGGCGCGTCCAATGAGCAGTTCTTC. Encoded protein: CASSQQYYGGASNEQFF.

This clone has only one observation. This chain connects TRBV11-2 to TRBJ2-1; D is unresolved. Trimming removed 8 bases at V and 4 bases at J, with 12 bases between. Germline CDR1 and CDR2: SGHAT and FQNNGV. This CDR3 region has 13 residues. The CDR3 region has the DNA TGTGCCAGCCAACCGGGCAGGTACAATGAGCAGTTCTTC. Translation gives CASQPGRYNEQFF.

The CDR3 sequence is CASSSDSSYNEQFF. CDR3 coding DNA: TGTGCCAGCAGCTCCGATAGCTCCTACAATGAGCAGTTCTTC. This chain joins TRBV7-2 and TRBJ2-1; D unclear. The CDR3 spans 14 residues. The V end was cut by 4 bases, the J end by 0 bases, with 7 bases between. Germline V gene data show CDR1 as SGHTA and CDR2 as FQGNSA.

V gene TRBV29-1 combines with J gene TRBJ1-1; D uncertain. V lost 6 bases, J lost 4 bases, and 15 bases lay in between. From germline, CDR1 is SQVTM and CDR2 ANQGSEA. CDR3 length: 13 residues. The CDR3 region has the DNA TGCAGCGTAGATACAGAGGATCGCACTGAAGCTTTCTTT. It codes for CSVDTEDRTEAFF.

V is TRBV19 and J is TRBJ1-4, with 8 bases aligning to TRBD1. Germline V gene lookup returns CDR1 LNHDA and CDR2 SQIVND (reference sequence). Germline trimming cut 3 bases from V and 13 bases from J; bases unmatched to any gene: 4. The CDR3 sequence is 12 residues long. The CDR3 nucleotides are TGTGCCAGTAGTATCGAAGGGACAGGACTGTTTTTT. It translates to CASSIEGTGLFF.

The CDR3 region is CASTSGFDTQYF. CDR3 DNA sequence: TGTGCCAGCACTTCAGGGTTCGATACGCAGTATTTT. This sequence joins TRBV7-2 and TRBJ2-3; D might be TRBD1 (5 bases). CDR3 size: 12 residues. Germline CDR1 reads SGHTA; CDR2 reads FQGNSA. The V end lost 7 bases, the J end lost 6 bases, and 11 bases lay between the germline ends.

The V gene is TRBV11-3, the J gene TRBJ2-7; 7 bases align to TRBD2. Unmatched junction bases numbered 1, after V lost 2 bases and J lost 3 bases. The CDR3 consists of 13 residues. Germline assignment: CDR1 SGHNT and CDR2 YENEEA. The DNA of the CDR3 is TGTGCCAGCAGCTTATGGGAGGGCTACGAGCAGTACTTC. It codes for CASSLWEGYEQYF. The full variable domain, with the rest looked up from reference TRBV11-3 and TRBJ2-7, is EAGVVQSPRYKIIEKKQPVAFWCNPISGHNTLYWYLQNLGQGPELLIRYENEEAVDDSQLPKDRFSAERLKGVDSTLKIQPAELGDSAVYLCASSLWEGYEQYFGPGTRLTVT.

The chain recombines TRBV27 with TRBJ2-5; 9 nucleotides match TRBD2. Germline lookup yields CDR1 MNHEY and CDR2 SMNVEV (reference sequence). Germline trimming cut 5 bases from V and 4 bases from J; bases unmatched to any gene: 8. This CDR3 is 15 amino acids long. CDR3: CASSEAGREGETQYF. In DNA, the CDR3 is TGTGCCAGCAGTGAAGCGGGGCGGGAGGGAGAGACCCAGTACTTC.

This chain connects TRBV10-1 to TRBJ2-3, with 7 bases lining up with TRBD2. The CDR3 is 18 residues long. Germline values: CDR1 WNHNN, CDR2 SYGVQD (reference sequence). V dropped 7 bases and J dropped 0; count of bases not matched to a gene: 16. CDR3 residues: CASTELGLAVYSTDTQYF. The CDR3 DNA reads TGCGCCAGCACCGAATTAGGGCTAGCGGTTTACAGCACAGATACGCAGTATTTT.

The rearrangement joins TRBV5-8 to TRBJ2-3, with 12 bases aligning to TRBD2. Trimming cost V 2 bases and J 5 bases; bases outside gene matches: 3. Germline-derived CDR1 and CDR2 are SGHTS and YDEGEE. This CDR3 has 15 amino acids. This CDR3 is CASSFTSGRLDTQYF. CDR3 bases: TGTGCCAGCAGCTTTACTAGCGGGAGGCTAGATACGCAGTATTTT.

CDR3 coding DNA: TGTGCCAGCAGCTTGGACCAGTATGGCTACACCTTC. It is translated as CASSLDQYGYTF. This chain uses TRBV5-4 with TRBJ1-2; D remains unclear. Germline V gives CDR1 SGHNT, CDR2 YYREEE (reference sequence). Trimming took 0 bases from V and 5 from J, leaving 5 bases between them. This CDR3 region has 12 residues.

The chain links TRBV6-2 or TRBV6-3 to TRBJ2-1; 9 positions agree with TRBD2. The V and J ends lost 2 bases and 4 bases, in that order; junction bases with no gene match: 6. The CDR3 loop spans 16 amino acids. CDR1 is MNHEY, CDR2 SVGEGT, per germline. The CDR3 DNA is TGTGCCAGCAGTTACAGCAGCGGGAGGTTATACAATGAGCAGTTCTTC. It encodes CASSYSSGRLYNEQFF.

Worth noting for this clone: Other DNA sequences within the sample encode an identical CDR3. This chain links TRBV6-6 with TRBJ2-1; 7 bases line up with TRBD1. V was pared by 6 bases and J by 8 bases, with 4 bases of the junction left unmatched. The CDR3 is 12 amino acids. The V gene's germline CDR1 is MNHNY and CDR2 SVGAGI (reference sequence). The CDR3 loop is CASRPTGDEQFF. The CDR3 bases are TGTGCCAGCAGACCCACAGGGGATGAGCAGTTCTTC.

The chain employs TRBV7-2 and TRBJ2-6; D unresolved. Trimming stripped 6 bases from V and 0 bases from J, with 6 bases between. This CDR3 is 14 amino acids long. Germline loops: CDR1 SGHTA, CDR2 FQGNSA. DNA of the CDR3: TGTGCCAGCAGGAGTACCTCTGGGGCCAACGTCCTGACTTTC. Its protein product is CASRSTSGANVLTF. Based on the CDR3 plus reference TRBV7-2 and TRBJ2-6, the full variable domain is GAGVSQSPSNKVTEKGKDVELRCDPISGHTALYWYRQSLGQGLEFLIYFQGNSAPDKSGLPSDRFSAERTGGSVSTLTIQRTQQEDSAVYLCASRSTSGANVLTFGAGSRLTVL.

The CDR3 reads CASPDGELFF. The CDR3 DNA is TGTGCCAGCCCTGACGGGGAGCTGTTTTTT. V and J are TRBV7-9 and TRBJ2-2; no clear D. Germline V gives CDR1 SEHNR, CDR2 FQNEAQ (reference sequence). V was cut by 8 bases and J by 7 bases, with 5 bases left in between. This CDR3 has 10 residues.

This clone was counted only a few times. The V gene is TRBV3-1 (or the pseudogene TRBV3-2), the J gene TRBJ1-5, with a weak D call TRBD1 (5 bases). There are 15 residues in the CDR3. Trimming shortened V by 1 base and J by 7 bases, and 14 bases separated the two germline ends. Germline CDR1 LGHDT, CDR2 YNNKEL (reference sequence). The CDR3 reads CASSQGGREGQPQHF. The CDR3 nucleotides are TGTGCCAGCAGCCAAGGGGGCAGGGAGGGACAGCCCCAGCATTTT.

The chain has TRBV5-1 and TRBJ1-2; D unresolved. The germline CDR1 and CDR2 sequences are SGHRS and YFSETQ. This CDR3 spans 13 amino acids. The V and J ends lost 6 bases and 6 bases respectively, with 15 bases between them. This CDR3 is CASNPVFGDGYTF. CDR3 bases: TGCGCCAGCAATCCCGTGTTTGGAGATGGCTACACCTTC.

This chain connects TRBV7-9 to TRBJ2-7, with a weak D call TRBD2 (6 bases). The V and J ends lost 0 bases and 9 bases respectively, with 12 bases between them. CDR1 SEHNR and CDR2 FQNEAQ come from the germline V gene (reference sequence). The CDR3 consists of 13 residues. The CDR3 DNA reads TGTGCCAGCAGCTTAGCAGGGAGGTCGTCGCAGTACTTC. Residues: CASSLAGRSSQYF.

This chain joins TRBV5-6 and TRBJ1-4; D gene ambiguous. CDR1 is SGHDT, CDR2 YYEEEE, per germline. Trimming took off 2 bases at V and 11 bases at J, with 7 bases between the two ends. This CDR3 has 11 residues. The CDR3, as DNA: TGTGCCAGCAGCTTTCCGGCCAAACTGTTTTTT. It encodes CASSFPAKLFF.

The genes are TRBV7-6 and TRBJ1-2; TRBD1 matches at 8 bases. The length of the CDR3 is 16 residues. Losses at the gene ends were 5 bases for V and 0 bases for J; bases not matched to a gene: 8. CDR1 is SGHVS, CDR2 FNYEAQ, per germline. The CDR3 sequence is CASSTRQGPANYGYTF. The CDR3 bases are TGTGCCAGCAGCACCAGACAGGGGCCTGCTAACTATGGCTACACCTTC.

This clone was found once. The chain uses TRBV7-2 and TRBJ1-5; D gene unclear. Trimming removed 2 bases from V and 4 bases from J, with 6 bases in between. Germline V gene sequence: CDR1 SGHTA, CDR2 FQGNSA. The CDR3 extends over 13 amino acids. This CDR3 reads CASSLSLNQPQHF. DNA for the CDR3: TGTGCCAGCAGCTTATCATTGAATCAGCCCCAGCATTTT.

The chain couples TRBV11-1 to TRBJ1-4; TRBD1 is a possible D gene (5 bases). Per germline, CDR1 SGHAT and CDR2 FQDESV (reference sequence). Deletions cut 1 base from V and 5 bases from J, with 11 bases between. There are 15 residues in the CDR3. CDR3 in amino acids: CASSLGGTENEKLFF. CDR3 nucleotide sequence: TGTGCCAGCAGCTTAGGTGGGACCGAAAATGAAAAACTGTTTTTT.